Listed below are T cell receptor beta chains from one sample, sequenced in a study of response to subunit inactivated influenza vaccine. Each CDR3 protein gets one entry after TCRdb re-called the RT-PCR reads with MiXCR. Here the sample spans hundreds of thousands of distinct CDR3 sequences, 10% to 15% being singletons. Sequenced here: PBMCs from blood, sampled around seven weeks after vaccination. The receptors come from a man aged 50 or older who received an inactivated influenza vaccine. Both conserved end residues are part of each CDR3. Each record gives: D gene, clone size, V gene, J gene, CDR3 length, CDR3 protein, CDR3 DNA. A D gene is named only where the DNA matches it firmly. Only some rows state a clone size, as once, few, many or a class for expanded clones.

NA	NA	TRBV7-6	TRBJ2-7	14	CASSLYGENYEQYF	TGTGCCAGCAGCCTCTATGGGGAGAACTACGAGCAGTACTTC
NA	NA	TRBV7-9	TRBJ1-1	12	CASSFLETEAFF	TGTGCCAGCAGCTTCCTCGAGACTGAAGCTTTCTTT
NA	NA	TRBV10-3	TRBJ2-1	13	CAITGVGYNEQFF	TGTGCCATCACGGGGGTTGGGTACAATGAGCAGTTCTTC
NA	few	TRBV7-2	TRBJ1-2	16	CASSLDRRGQNYGYTF	TGTGCCAGCAGCTTGGATCGTCGGGGGCAGAACTATGGCTACACCTTC
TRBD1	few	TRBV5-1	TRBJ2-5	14	CASRAWTGEETQYF	TGCGCCAGCAGAGCCTGGACAGGGGAGGAGACCCAGTACTTC
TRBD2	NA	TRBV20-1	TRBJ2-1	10	CSARLAEQFF	TGCAGTGCGAGACTAGCGGAGCAGTTCTTC
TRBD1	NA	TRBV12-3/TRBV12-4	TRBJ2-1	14	CASSYSGTDNEQFF	TGTGCCAGCAGTTACTCCGGGACAGACAATGAGCAGTTCTTC
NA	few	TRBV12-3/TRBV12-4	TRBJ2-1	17	CASSFPRTAVGHNEQFF	TGTGCCAGCAGTTTTCCCCGGACAGCGGTGGGTCACAATGAGCAGTTCTTC
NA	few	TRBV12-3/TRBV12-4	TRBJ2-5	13	CASSLASVKTQYF	TGTGCCAGCAGTTTAGCTAGCGTGAAGACCCAGTACTTC
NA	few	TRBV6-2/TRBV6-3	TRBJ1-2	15	CASSYSRGGYGGYTF	TGTGCCAGCAGTTACTCGAGAGGAGGGTACGGTGGCTACACCTTC
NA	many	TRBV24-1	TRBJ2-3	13	CATSDASTDTQYF	TGTGCCACCAGTGACGCGAGCACAGATACGCAGTATTTT
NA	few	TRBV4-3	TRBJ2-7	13	CASSQETWYEQYF	TGCGCCAGCAGCCAAGAAACGTGGTACGAGCAGTACTTC
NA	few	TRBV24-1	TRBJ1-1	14	CATSGGFLNTEAFF	TGTGCCACCAGCGGGGGTTTTTTGAACACTGAAGCTTTCTTT
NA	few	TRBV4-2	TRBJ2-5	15	CASSQVSTEGETQYF	TGTGCCAGCAGCCAAGTTTCGACAGAGGGAGAGACCCAGTACTTC
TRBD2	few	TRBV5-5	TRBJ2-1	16	CASSYRLAGTYNEQFF	TGTGCCAGCAGCTACCGACTAGCGGGTACCTACAATGAGCAGTTCTTC
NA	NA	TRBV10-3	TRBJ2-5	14	CAISEWAAQETQYF	TGTGCCATCAGTGAGTGGGCAGCCCAAGAGACCCAGTACTTC
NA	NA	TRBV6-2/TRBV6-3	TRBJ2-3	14	CASSYSRLVDTQYF	TGTGCCAGCAGTTACTCGAGGTTGGTGGATACGCAGTATTTT
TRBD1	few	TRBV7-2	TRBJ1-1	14	CASGVQGANTEAFF	TGTGCCAGCGGTGTACAGGGGGCCAACACTGAAGCTTTCTTT
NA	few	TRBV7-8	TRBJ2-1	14	CASSSRGGGYEQFF	TGTGCCAGCAGCTCGAGAGGCGGGGGCTATGAGCAGTTCTTC
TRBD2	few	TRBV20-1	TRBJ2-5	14	CSAASGLAGVTQYF	TGCAGTGCTGCATCCGGACTAGCGGGTGTGACCCAGTACTTC
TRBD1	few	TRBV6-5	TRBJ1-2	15	CASSYRQGSNYGYTF	TGTGCCAGCAGTTACCGACAGGGCAGTAACTATGGCTACACCTTC
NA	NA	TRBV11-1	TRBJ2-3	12	CASSSATDTQYF	TGTGCCAGCAGCTCCGCAACAGATACGCAGTATTTT
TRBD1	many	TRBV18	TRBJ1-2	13	CASSLGQVGGYTF	TGTGCCAGCTCACTCGGACAGGTCGGCGGCTACACCTTC
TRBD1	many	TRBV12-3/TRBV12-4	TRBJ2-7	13	CASKGQSSYEQYF	TGTGCCAGCAAGGGACAGTCCTCCTACGAGCAGTACTTC
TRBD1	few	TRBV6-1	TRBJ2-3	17	CASSRGQGVEFTDTQYF	TGTGCCAGCAGTAGGGGGCAGGGGGTCGAATTTACAGATACGCAGTATTTT
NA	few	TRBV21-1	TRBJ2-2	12	CASKRGTGELFF	TGTGCCTCCAAAAGAGGGACCGGGGAGCTGTTTTTT
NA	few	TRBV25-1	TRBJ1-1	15	CASSETTRLGTEAFF	TGTGCCAGCAGTGAAACTACCAGGTTGGGCACTGAAGCTTTCTTT
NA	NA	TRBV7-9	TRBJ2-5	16	CASSDSRAGTRGTQYF	TGTGCCAGCAGCGACTCACGTGCAGGGACAAGGGGGACCCAGTACTTC